Following are 24 T cell receptor beta chains from one sample sequenced in a study of cytomegalovirus exposure and HLA in healthy donors. The PCR was carried out with 60 Vbeta primers and 13 Jbeta primers. The table came from immunoSEQ multiplex PCR; TCRdb's copy has only in-frame clones and leaves some out. The data contain some 170,000 clones, just under 80% of them singletons. Sequencing input: PBMCs. These receptor sequences come from a female donor in good health and CMV-seronegative.

V is TRBV6-1 and J is TRBJ1-1; 8 bases map to TRBD1. Germline assignment: CDR1 MNHNS and CDR2 SASEGT. V was pared by 4 bases and J by 1 base, with 5 bases of the junction left unmatched. The CDR3 totals 15 residues. The CDR3 reads CASSVRQGTNTEAFF. As DNA, the CDR3 is TGTGCCAGCAGTGTCCGACAGGGGACGAACACTGAAGCTTTCTTT.

This chain connects TRBV5-1 to TRBJ2-1; 10 bases are a match to TRBD1. From germline, CDR1 is SGHRS and CDR2 YFSETQ. V was clipped by 0 bases and J by 14 bases; unmatched bases: 11. The CDR3 has 15 residues. The DNA for the CDR3 is TGCGCCAGCAGCTTGGAGACAGGGGGCGTTTTCCCCAAGTTCTTC. Amino acid sequence: CASSLETGGVFPKFF.

The chain has TRBV5-4 and TRBJ2-7; TRBD2 is a possible D gene (5 bases). The V gene lost 1 base and the J gene lost 1 base, with 12 bases spanning the gap. Looked up from germline, CDR1 is SGHNT and CDR2 is YYREEE (reference sequence). The CDR3 consists of 15 residues. The CDR3 DNA reads as TGTGCCAGCAGCTTGCCCGGACTTACTTCCTACGAGCAGTACTTC. It specifies CASSLPGLTSYEQYF.

The chain recombines TRBV18 with TRBJ2-3; 8 nucleotides match TRBD2. The CDR3 contains 15 residues. V lost 3 bases, J lost 4 bases, and 6 bases stayed unmatched. CDR1 is KGHSH and CDR2 is LQKENI in the germline V gene. The CDR3: CASSPKAGAADTQYF. CDR3 sequence (DNA): TGTGCCAGCTCACCCAAAGCGGGAGCCGCAGATACGCAGTATTTT.

The chain uses TRBV19 and TRBJ1-1; 8 nucleotides align to TRBD1. This CDR3 has 18 residues. The J segment lost 0 bases and the V segment lost 3 bases, leaving 12 bases of the junction unmatched. Germline CDR1 reads LNHDA; CDR2 reads SQIVND (reference sequence). The CDR3 nucleotides read TGTGCCAGTAGTATTGCAGGGGGCGGAACAGTCATGAACACTGAAGCTTTCTTT. It translates to CASSIAGGGTVMNTEAFF.

The genes are TRBV5-4 and TRBJ2-5; D possibly corresponds to TRBD2 (6 bases). CDR1 SGHNT and CDR2 YYREEE come from the germline V gene (reference sequence). V lost 4 bases to trimming and J lost 0 bases, with 7 bases between them. This CDR3 is 13 amino acids long. The CDR3 protein is CASSRDYQETQYF. The CDR3 region has the DNA TGTGCCAGCAGCAGGGACTACCAAGAGACCCAGTACTTC.

This clone has just one count. The chain combines TRBV6-6 with TRBJ2-3; D might be TRBD1 (6 bases). The V end was cut by 0 bases, the J end by 3 bases, with 7 bases between. Germline CDR1 is MNHNY and CDR2 is SVGAGI (reference sequence). The CDR3 covers 14 residues. CDR3: CASSYSQGTDTQYF. As DNA, the CDR3 is TGTGCCAGCAGTTACTCGCAGGGGACAGATACGCAGTATTTT.

This chain connects TRBV14 to TRBJ2-3; 7 bases are a match to TRBD2. The germline gives CDR1 SGHDN, CDR2 FVKESK. V shed 9 bases and J 5 bases; nucleotides not matched to a gene: 17. The CDR3 is made up of 16 amino acids. The CDR3 coding sequence is TGTGCCAGGGAACCGGTCCTAGCGGCTTGGGGAGATACGCAGTATTTT. Its protein is CAREPVLAAWGDTQYF.

This clone was seen only a few times. The V call is TRBV5-6, the J call TRBJ2-2, with D perhaps TRBD2 (6 bases). CDR1 is SGHDT, CDR2 YYEEEE, per germline. V shed 3 bases and J shed 4 bases, with 7 bases lying between them. The CDR3 spans 13 residues. The CDR3 region is CASSSGLTGELFF. The CDR3 DNA is TGTGCCAGCAGCTCGGGACTCACCGGGGAGCTGTTTTTT.

This clone was observed a single time. V usage is TRBV4-1 and J usage is TRBJ2-7; 9 positions agree with TRBD1. CDR3 size: 16 residues. Germline V lookup: CDR1 MGHRA, CDR2 YSYEKL. V shed 0 bases, J shed 7 bases, and the junction held 10 bases outside the gene matches. As DNA, the CDR3 is TGCGCCAGCAGCCAAGATCTGAACAGGGGGCGTTGGGAGCAGTACTTC. This codes for CASSQDLNRGRWEQYF.

This sequence joins TRBV11-2 and TRBJ2-1, with a weak D call TRBD2 (6 bases). CDR1 SGHAT and CDR2 FQNNGV come from the germline V gene. V was pared by 5 bases and J by 5 bases, with 13 bases between. This CDR3 is built from 14 residues. CDR3: CASSVGRRDNEQFF. The CDR3 DNA follows: TGTGCCAGCAGCGTGGGGCGGAGGGACAATGAGCAGTTCTTC. The full variable domain, completed using reference TRBV11-2 and TRBJ2-1, is EAGVAQSPRYKIIEKRQSVAFWCNPISGHATLYWYQQILGQGPKLLIQFQNNGVVDDSQLPKDRFSAERLKGVDSTLKIQPAKLEDSAVYLCASSVGRRDNEQFFGPGTRLTVL.

The J gene is TRBJ2-1, the V gene TRBV5-4, with 11 bases matching TRBD1. Germline-derived CDR1 and CDR2 are SGHNT and YYREEE (reference sequence). The CDR3 sequence is 16 residues long. The V and J ends lost 0 bases and 6 bases, in that order; junction bases with no gene match: 5. The CDR3, as DNA: TGTGCCAGCAGCTTGGCCGGACAGGGGGCGGGCAATGAGCAGTTCTTC. It specifies CASSLAGQGAGNEQFF.

The V gene is TRBV6-1, the J gene TRBJ2-7; possibly TRBD1 for D (5 bases). V was trimmed by 5 bases and J by 7 bases, leaving 21 bases between them. Germline V gene lookup returns CDR1 MNHNS and CDR2 SASEGT. This CDR3 has 15 amino acids. The CDR3 loop is CASSQQQESLREQYF. The CDR3 nucleotides read TGTGCCAGCAGTCAACAACAGGAATCGCTGAGGGAGCAGTACTTC.

This rearrangement joins TRBV4-3 to TRBJ2-1, with 15 bases lining up with TRBD2. The CDR3 is 18 amino acids. The V and J ends lost 3 bases and 0 bases, in that order; junction bases with no gene match: 3. Germline V gene lookup returns CDR1 LGHNA and CDR2 YSLEER. CDR3 amino acids: CASSHGLAGGSSYNEQFF. In DNA form, the CDR3 reads TGCGCCAGCAGCCACGGACTAGCGGGAGGGAGCTCCTACAATGAGCAGTTCTTC.

The chain links TRBV9 to TRBJ1-1; D might be TRBD1 (5 bases). This CDR3 region has 13 residues. Germline values: CDR1 SGDLS, CDR2 YYNGEE. The V gene lost 0 bases and the J gene lost 6 bases, with 9 bases spanning the gap. This chain's CDR3 is CASSVGGESEAFF. The CDR3 DNA reads as TGTGCCAGCAGCGTAGGGGGGGAGTCTGAAGCTTTCTTT.

This clone was found a few times. V and J are TRBV27 and TRBJ1-1, with D perhaps matching TRBD1 (6 bases). Germline V CDR1 and CDR2: MNHEY, SMNVEV (reference sequence). Trimming removed 3 bases at V and 1 base at J, with 9 bases between. This CDR3 is 14 amino acids long. The CDR3 nucleotides read TGTGCCAGCAGTTTGTTACAGGGGAACACTGAAGCTTTCTTT. Its translation: CASSLLQGNTEAFF.

This clone was detected once. The chain uses TRBV4-2 and TRBJ2-3; D is possibly TRBD2 (5 bases). The ends were cut back, 5 bases at V and 1 base at J, with 16 bases in the middle. Germline values: CDR1 LGHNA, CDR2 YNFKEQ. CDR3 length: 16 amino acids. CDR3 loop: CASSSEGPPRTDTQYF. The CDR3 nucleotides are TGTGCCAGCAGCTCCGAGGGTCCTCCCCGCACAGATACGCAGTATTTT.

This chain joins TRBV14 and TRBJ2-1; 9 nucleotides line up with TRBD2. Germline V gives CDR1 SGHDN, CDR2 FVKESK. CDR3 length: 16 amino acids. With 3 bases clipped from V and 3 bases from J, the junction kept 6 bases outside the gene matches. The CDR3 coding sequence is TGTGCCAGCAGCCATAGCGGGAGAGGAGGCTACAATGAGCAGTTCTTC. This translates into CASSHSGRGGYNEQFF. The full variable domain, completed using reference TRBV14 and TRBJ2-1, is EAGVTQFPSHSVIEKGQTVTLRCDPISGHDNLYWYRRVMGKEIKFLLHFVKESKQDESGMPNNRFLAERTGGTYSTLKVQPAELEDSGVYFCASSHSGRGGYNEQFFGPGTRLTVL.

The genes are TRBV5-1 and TRBJ2-3, with 16 bases lining up with TRBD2. In germline, CDR1 is SGHRS, CDR2 YFSETQ. V lost 4 bases, J lost 6 bases, and 5 bases stayed unmatched. The CDR3 totals 16 residues. DNA for the CDR3: TGCGCCAGCAGCCCGGGACTAGCGGGGGGGCCGGATACGCAGTATTTT. Amino acids: CASSPGLAGGPDTQYF.

The gene calls are TRBV5-4 and TRBJ1-3; 9 bases match TRBD1. V shed 6 bases, J shed 2 bases, and the junction held 6 bases outside the gene matches. Germline CDR1 is SGHNT and CDR2 is YYREEE (reference sequence). The CDR3 extends over 15 amino acids. CDR3 DNA sequence: TGTGCCAGCACGGTACAGGGGGCTGCTGGAAACACCATATATTTT. Translating it yields CASTVQGAAGNTIYF.

The J gene is TRBJ2-7, the V gene TRBV6-6, with TRBD1 as a possible D gene (6 bases). Trimming shortened V by 6 bases and J by 0 bases, and 12 bases separated the two germline ends. The CDR3 loop spans 14 amino acids. Germline lookup yields CDR1 MNHNY and CDR2 SVGAGI (reference sequence). The DNA for the CDR3 is TGTGCCAGCAGGGGAATAGGGGGCTCCTACGAGCAGTACTTC. Protein: CASRGIGGSYEQYF.

DNA of the CDR3: TGTGCCAGCAGCCGACGGGACAGGGACTCCTACAATGAGCAGTTCTTC. Translating gives CASSRRDRDSYNEQFF. The chain joins TRBV4-2 to TRBJ2-1; 9 bases fit TRBD1. With V trimmed by 4 bases and J by 0 bases, 4 bases remained unmatched. This CDR3 contains 16 residues. Germline CDR1 and CDR2: LGHNA and YNFKEQ.

There are a few counts of this clone. The V and J genes are TRBV4-1 and TRBJ2-3; TRBD1 aligns across 9 bases. Looked up from germline, CDR1 is MGHRA and CDR2 is YSYEKL. The CDR3 totals 15 residues. Unmatched junction bases numbered 3, after V lost 1 base and J lost 4 bases. CDR3 sequence: CASSQVGQGSDTQYF. In DNA, the CDR3 is TGCGCCAGCAGCCAAGTTGGACAGGGGTCAGATACGCAGTATTTT.

V gene TRBV7-8 combines with J gene TRBJ2-1; unclear D gene. In germline, CDR1 is SGHVS, CDR2 FQNEAQ. CDR3 size: 15 residues. V shed 5 bases and J shed 0 bases, with 11 bases lying between them. The CDR3 DNA reads as TGTGCCAGCAGCCCCGAGAGGCGCTCCTACAATGAGCAGTTCTTC. This encodes CASSPERRSYNEQFF.